The rows below give T cell receptor beta chains drawn from one sample of a study of T cell responses to AZD1222 COVID-19 vaccine. The assay was immunoSEQ multiplex PCR, and TCRdb's table has in-frame clones only and misses some. The sample records roughly 85,000 clones, approximately 90% being singletons. The sequences come from peripheral blood, collected 28 days after the second AZD1222 dose. The origin of the receptors is an adult who received the AZD1222 COVID-19 vaccine. The CDR3 runs from the conserved cysteine through the conserved F or W. The D gene is left open where the match is weak. For some rows the clone size is stated as once, few or many, or as a class when expanded; others skip it.

CDR3nt: TGCAGCGTAGAGAATGAAAAACTGTTTTTT
CDR3aa: CSVENEKLFF
v_gene: TRBV29-1
j_gene: TRBJ1-4
d_gene: .
abundance: once

CDR3nt: TGTGCCAGTAGTTCCCCTGGGCGACAGGGAGGTAGGAACATTCAGTACTTC
CDR3aa: CASSSPGRQGGRNIQYF
v_gene: TRBV19
j_gene: TRBJ2-4
d_gene: .
abundance: .

CDR3nt: TGTGCCAGCAGTAGAGTTAATGGACGCGAGCAGTACTTC
CDR3aa: CASSRVNGREQYF
v_gene: TRBV6-5
j_gene: TRBJ2-7
d_gene: .
abundance: .

CDR3nt: TGTGCCACCAGTGATACAACGGGACAATCTGTCAGTGAGCAGTTCTTC
CDR3aa: CATSDTTGQSVSEQFF
v_gene: TRBV24-1
j_gene: TRBJ2-1
d_gene: .
abundance: few

CDR3nt: TGTGCCATCAGTGAGTCGACTCTGAGCGGTCGCTCCTACAATGAGCAGTTCTTC
CDR3aa: CAISESTLSGRSYNEQFF
v_gene: TRBV10-3
j_gene: TRBJ2-1
d_gene: .
abundance: .

CDR3nt: TGTGCCAGCAGCTCCCGAGGTATGGACGGGGAGCTGTTTTTT
CDR3aa: CASSSRGMDGELFF
v_gene: TRBV7-9
j_gene: TRBJ2-2
d_gene: .
abundance: .

CDR3nt: TGTGCCAGCTCGAAAAAGAAGGATGAAAAACTGTTTTTT
CDR3aa: CASSKKKDEKLFF
v_gene: TRBV18
j_gene: TRBJ1-4
d_gene: .
abundance: .

CDR3nt: TGTGCCATCAGTGACCGAACAGGGAGGACTGAAGCTTTCTTT
CDR3aa: CAISDRTGRTEAFF
v_gene: TRBV10-3
j_gene: TRBJ1-1
d_gene: .
abundance: .

CDR3nt: TGTGCCAGCAGCTTAGTGCAGGGAGCGTACACTGAAGCTTTCTTT
CDR3aa: CASSLVQGAYTEAFF
v_gene: TRBV11-2
j_gene: TRBJ1-1
d_gene: .
abundance: .

CDR3nt: TGTGCCAGCAGCTTGGCGGCAGGTCAGCACACTGAAGCTTTCTTT
CDR3aa: CASSLAAGQHTEAFF
v_gene: TRBV5-4
j_gene: TRBJ1-1
d_gene: .
abundance: .

CDR3nt: TGTGCCAGTAGTATCGGACAGACCACAACAGATACGCAGTATTTT
CDR3aa: CASSIGQTTTDTQYF
v_gene: TRBV19
j_gene: TRBJ2-3
d_gene: .
abundance: once

CDR3nt: TGTGCCATCAGTGAGTCGGACAGGGGAGGGGATAATCAGCCCCAGCATTTT
CDR3aa: CAISESDRGGDNQPQHF
v_gene: TRBV10-3
j_gene: TRBJ1-5
d_gene: TRBD1
abundance: .

CDR3nt: TGTGCCACTAAACCCCCGGGGGGCACTGAAGCTTTCTTT
CDR3aa: CATKPPGGTEAFF
v_gene: TRBV19
j_gene: TRBJ1-1
d_gene: .
abundance: .

CDR3nt: TGTGCCAGCAGTGAGTACAGGGATCAGCCCCAGCATTTT
CDR3aa: CASSEYRDQPQHF
v_gene: TRBV6-1
j_gene: TRBJ1-5
d_gene: .
abundance: .

CDR3nt: TGTGCCAGCAGCTCATTACGAGGGACTAATGAAAAACTGTTTTTT
CDR3aa: CASSSLRGTNEKLFF
v_gene: TRBV7-2
j_gene: TRBJ1-4
d_gene: .
abundance: .

CDR3nt: TGTGCCAGTAAAGCAGGACAGGGAGTAACTAATTCACCCCTCCACTTT
CDR3aa: CASKAGQGVTNSPLHF
v_gene: TRBV19
j_gene: TRBJ1-6
d_gene: TRBD1
abundance: .

CDR3nt: TGCGCCAGCCAAGAGGACTCTGGAAACACCATATATTTT
CDR3aa: CASQEDSGNTIYF
v_gene: TRBV5-1
j_gene: TRBJ1-3
d_gene: .
abundance: .

CDR3nt: TGCAGTGCAAGCGGCAGGGAGGAAGCTTTCTTT
CDR3aa: CSASGREEAFF
v_gene: TRBV20-1
j_gene: TRBJ1-1
d_gene: .
abundance: .

CDR3nt: TGTGCCAGCAGCCGGTACAATCAGCCCCAGCATTTT
CDR3aa: CASSRYNQPQHF
v_gene: TRBV7-2
j_gene: TRBJ1-5
d_gene: .
abundance: .

CDR3nt: TGTGCCAGCAGCTCCCTGGACTTAATTGAAAAACTGTTTTTT
CDR3aa: CASSSLDLIEKLFF
v_gene: TRBV7-9
j_gene: TRBJ1-4
d_gene: .
abundance: .

CDR3nt: TGTGCTAGTGGCACGACAGGGGTCCTGAACACTGAAGCTTTCTTT
CDR3aa: CASGTTGVLNTEAFF
v_gene: TRBV12-5
j_gene: TRBJ1-1
d_gene: TRBD1
abundance: .

CDR3nt: TGTGCCAGCAGCCAGACCCGGGGGGGGAACACTGAAGCTTTCTTT
CDR3aa: CASSQTRGGNTEAFF
v_gene: TRBV4-2
j_gene: TRBJ1-1
d_gene: .
abundance: .

CDR3nt: TGTGCCAGCAGTGGACAGGTTAGCAATCAGCCCCAGCATTTT
CDR3aa: CASSGQVSNQPQHF
v_gene: TRBV2
j_gene: TRBJ1-5
d_gene: .
abundance: once

CDR3nt: TGTGCCAGCAGCGGGGGACAGCTGAACACTGAAGCTTTCTTT
CDR3aa: CASSGGQLNTEAFF
v_gene: TRBV5-4
j_gene: TRBJ1-1
d_gene: TRBD1
abundance: .

CDR3nt: TGTGCCAGCACGGTCATGGGACAGGGAGCAGATACGCAGTATTTT
CDR3aa: CASTVMGQGADTQYF
v_gene: TRBV2
j_gene: TRBJ2-3
d_gene: TRBD1
abundance: .

CDR3nt: TGTGCCAGCAGCTCGACTAGCGGCAGCTCCTACAATGAGCAGTTCTTC
CDR3aa: CASSSTSGSSYNEQFF
v_gene: TRBV7-3
j_gene: TRBJ2-1
d_gene: TRBD2
abundance: .

CDR3nt: TGTGCCAGCAGGGGGCTCGGGAATTCACCCCTCCACTTT
CDR3aa: CASRGLGNSPLHF
v_gene: TRBV2
j_gene: TRBJ1-6
d_gene: .
abundance: .

CDR3nt: TGTGCCAGCAGCCTACCAAGGGCGGGGGACCAGAACACTGAAGCTTTCTTT
CDR3aa: CASSLPRAGDQNTEAFF
v_gene: TRBV11-2
j_gene: TRBJ1-1
d_gene: .
abundance: once

CDR3nt: TGTGCCAGCAGTTCGGGACCGAATAATTCACCCCTCCACTTT
CDR3aa: CASSSGPNNSPLHF
v_gene: TRBV28
j_gene: TRBJ1-6
d_gene: .
abundance: .

CDR3nt: TGTGCCAGCAGTGATGCAACTAATGAAAAACTGTTTTTT
CDR3aa: CASSDATNEKLFF
v_gene: TRBV6-2/TRBV6-3
j_gene: TRBJ1-4
d_gene: .
abundance: once

CDR3nt: TGTGCCAGCAGGAGGGGCACTAACTATGGCTACACCTTC
CDR3aa: CASRRGTNYGYTF
v_gene: TRBV7-9
j_gene: TRBJ1-2
d_gene: .
abundance: .

CDR3nt: TGTGCCAGCAGCCATAAGGGACAGCTGTATGGCTACACCTTC
CDR3aa: CASSHKGQLYGYTF
v_gene: TRBV3-1/TRBV3-2
j_gene: TRBJ1-2
d_gene: TRBD1
abundance: .

CDR3nt: TGCGCCAGCAGCTTGGGACAGGGATCCAATGAAAAACTGTTTTTT
CDR3aa: CASSLGQGSNEKLFF
v_gene: TRBV5-1
j_gene: TRBJ1-4
d_gene: TRBD1
abundance: once

CDR3nt: TGTGCCAGCAGCCGATTCGACAGGGAGACTTTCTTT
CDR3aa: CASSRFDRETFF
v_gene: TRBV12-3/TRBV12-4
j_gene: TRBJ1-1
d_gene: TRBD1
abundance: .

CDR3nt: TGTGCCATCAGTGAGGTCGGGACTACCACCTACGAGCAGTACTTC
CDR3aa: CAISEVGTTTYEQYF
v_gene: TRBV10-3
j_gene: TRBJ2-7
d_gene: TRBD2
abundance: .

CDR3nt: TGTGCCAGCAGCTTGGAAAGACAGGGGAGTCAGCCCCAGCATTTT
CDR3aa: CASSLERQGSQPQHF
v_gene: TRBV5-5
j_gene: TRBJ1-5
d_gene: TRBD1
abundance: .

CDR3nt: TGCAGCGTTGAAGAAGAGGGGAAACTGTTTTTT
CDR3aa: CSVEEEGKLFF
v_gene: TRBV29-1
j_gene: TRBJ1-4
d_gene: .
abundance: .

CDR3nt: TGTGCCAGCATCAAGACAGGGCGCTCCGCTACGCAGTATTTT
CDR3aa: CASIKTGRSATQYF
v_gene: TRBV7-2
j_gene: TRBJ2-3
d_gene: TRBD1
abundance: .

CDR3nt: TGTGCCAGCAGTCGACTAGACGGTGAGCAGTTCTTC
CDR3aa: CASSRLDGEQFF
v_gene: TRBV12-3/TRBV12-4
j_gene: TRBJ2-1
d_gene: .
abundance: .

CDR3nt: TGTGCCAGCAGCGCCGGGACAAGAGTCTCTGGAAACACCATATATTTT
CDR3aa: CASSAGTRVSGNTIYF
v_gene: TRBV9
j_gene: TRBJ1-3
d_gene: .
abundance: .